This T cell receptor (beta chain) appears in the sequencing data of a study of T cell responses to AZD1222 COVID-19 vaccine. Measured with immunoSEQ multiplex PCR; TCRdb has only the in-frame clones, and not every one. The sample has around 67,000 clones, around 84% seen once; the top ten hold 7.3%. From germline, CDR1 is SGHAT and CDR2 FQNNGV. CDR3 length: 12 amino acids. Trimming took 3 bases from V and 7 from J, leaving 10 bases between them. V usage is TRBV11-2 and J usage is TRBJ2-7; either TRBD1 or TRBD2 may supply D (6 bases each). Sample: peripheral blood, taken on day 0 of AZD1222 vaccination. The receptor's source is an adult in good health. CDR3 in DNA: TGTGCCAGCAGCTTCGGGGGCTGGGAGCAGTACTTC. It specifies CASSFGGWEQYF. Complete variable domain (other parts from reference TRBV11-2 and TRBJ2-7): EAGVAQSPRYKIIEKRQSVAFWCNPISGHATLYWYQQILGQGPKLLIQFQNNGVVDDSQLPKDRFSAERLKGVDSTLKIQPAKLEDSAVYLCASSFGGWEQYFGPGTRLTVT.